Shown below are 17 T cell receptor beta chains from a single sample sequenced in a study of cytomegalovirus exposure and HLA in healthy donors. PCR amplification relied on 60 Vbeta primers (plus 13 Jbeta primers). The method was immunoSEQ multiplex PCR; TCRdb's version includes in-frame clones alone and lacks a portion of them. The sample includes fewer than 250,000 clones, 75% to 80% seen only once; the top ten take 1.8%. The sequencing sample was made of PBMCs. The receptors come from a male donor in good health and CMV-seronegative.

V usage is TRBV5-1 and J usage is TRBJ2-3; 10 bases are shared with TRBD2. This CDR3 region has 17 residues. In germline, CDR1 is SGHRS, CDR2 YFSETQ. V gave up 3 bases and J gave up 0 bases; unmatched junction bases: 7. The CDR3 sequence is CASSSTRTSGSTDTQYF. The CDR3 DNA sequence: TGCGCCAGCAGCTCCACCAGGACTAGCGGTAGCACAGATACGCAGTATTTT.

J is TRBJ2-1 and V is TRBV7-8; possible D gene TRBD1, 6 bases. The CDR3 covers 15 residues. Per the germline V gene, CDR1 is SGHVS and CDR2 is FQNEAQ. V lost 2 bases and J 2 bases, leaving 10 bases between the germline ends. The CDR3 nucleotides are TGTGCCAGCAGCTTATCACAGGGTACCTACAATGAGCAGTTCTTC. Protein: CASSLSQGTYNEQFF.

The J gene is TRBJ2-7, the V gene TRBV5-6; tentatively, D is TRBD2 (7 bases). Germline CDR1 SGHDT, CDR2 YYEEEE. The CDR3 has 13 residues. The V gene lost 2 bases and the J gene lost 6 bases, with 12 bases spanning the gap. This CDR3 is CASSFLGGLEQYF. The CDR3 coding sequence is TGTGCCAGCAGCTTCCTGGGGGGGCTCGAGCAGTACTTC.

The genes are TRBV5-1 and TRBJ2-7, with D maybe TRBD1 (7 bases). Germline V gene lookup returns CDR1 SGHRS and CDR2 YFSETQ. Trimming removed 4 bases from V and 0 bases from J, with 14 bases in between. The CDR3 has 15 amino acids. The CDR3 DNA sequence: TGCGCCAGCAGCACGGACAGGACTATCTCCTACGAGCAGTACTTC. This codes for CASSTDRTISYEQYF.

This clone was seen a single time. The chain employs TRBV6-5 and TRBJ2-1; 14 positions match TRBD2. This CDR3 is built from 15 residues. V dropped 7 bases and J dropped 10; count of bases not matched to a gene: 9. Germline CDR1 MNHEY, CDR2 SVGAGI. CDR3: CASTRLAGGSTEQFF. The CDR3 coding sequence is TGTGCCAGCACCAGACTAGCGGGAGGGTCTACCGAGCAGTTCTTC.

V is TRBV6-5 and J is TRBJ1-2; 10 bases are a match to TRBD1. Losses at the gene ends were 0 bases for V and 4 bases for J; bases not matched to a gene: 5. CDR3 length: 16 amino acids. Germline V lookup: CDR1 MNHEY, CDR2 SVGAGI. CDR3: CASSYSRGTGAYGYTF. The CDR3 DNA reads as TGTGCCAGCAGTTACTCCCGAGGGACAGGGGCCTATGGCTACACCTTC.

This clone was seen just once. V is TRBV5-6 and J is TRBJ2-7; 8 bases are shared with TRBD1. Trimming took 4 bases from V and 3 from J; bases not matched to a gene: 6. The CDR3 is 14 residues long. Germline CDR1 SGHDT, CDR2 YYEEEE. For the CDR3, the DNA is TGTGCCAGCAGCATCGACAGGGGAATCTACGAGCAGTACTTC. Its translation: CASSIDRGIYEQYF. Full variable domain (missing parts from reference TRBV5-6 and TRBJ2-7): DAGVTQSPTHLIKTRGQQVTLRCSPKSGHDTVSWYQQALGQGPQFIFQYYEEEERQRGNFPDRFSGHQFPNYSSELNVNALLLGDSALYLCASSIDRGIYEQYFGPGTRLTVT.

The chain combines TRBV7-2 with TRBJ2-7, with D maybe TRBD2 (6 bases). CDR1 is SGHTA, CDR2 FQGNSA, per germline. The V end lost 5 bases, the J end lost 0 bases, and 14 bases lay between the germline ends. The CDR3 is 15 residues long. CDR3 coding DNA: TGTGCCAGCAGCCTTCAGGGCGGGAACTCCTACGAGCAGTACTTC. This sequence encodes CASSLQGGNSYEQYF.

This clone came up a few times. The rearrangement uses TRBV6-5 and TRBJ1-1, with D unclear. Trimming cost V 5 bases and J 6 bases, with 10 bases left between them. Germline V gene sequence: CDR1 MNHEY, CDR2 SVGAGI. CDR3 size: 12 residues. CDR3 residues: CASSKRLSEAFF. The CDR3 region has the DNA TGTGCCAGCAGTAAGCGATTATCTGAAGCTTTCTTT.

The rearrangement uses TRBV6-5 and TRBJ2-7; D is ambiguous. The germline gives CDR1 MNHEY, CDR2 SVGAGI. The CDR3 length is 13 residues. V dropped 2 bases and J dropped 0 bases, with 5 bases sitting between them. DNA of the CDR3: TGTGCCAGCAGTTACACAGCCTCCTACGAGCAGTACTTC. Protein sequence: CASSYTASYEQYF.

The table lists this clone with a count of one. This CDR3 is CASSPLRVGSDTQYF. The CDR3 DNA reads TGTGCCAGCTCACCACTCAGGGTTGGTTCAGATACGCAGTATTTT. This sequence joins TRBV18 and TRBJ2-3, with D perhaps matching TRBD1 (5 bases). V lost 1 base, J lost 4 bases, and 12 bases lay in between. Germline CDR1 and CDR2: KGHSH and LQKENI. The CDR3 spans 15 residues.

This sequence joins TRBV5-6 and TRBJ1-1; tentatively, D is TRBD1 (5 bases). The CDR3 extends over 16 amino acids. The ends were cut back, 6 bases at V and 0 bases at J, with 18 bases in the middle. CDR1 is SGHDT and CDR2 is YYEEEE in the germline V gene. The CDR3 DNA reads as TGTGCCAGCAACTGGGCACAGGAATATATGAACACTGAAGCTTTCTTT. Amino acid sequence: CASNWAQEYMNTEAFF.

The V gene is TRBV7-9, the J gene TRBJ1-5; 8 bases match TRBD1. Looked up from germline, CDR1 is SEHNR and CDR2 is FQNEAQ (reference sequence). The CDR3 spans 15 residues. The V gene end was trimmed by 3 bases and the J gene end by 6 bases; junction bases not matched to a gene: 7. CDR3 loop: CASSFYQGASQPQHF. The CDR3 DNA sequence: TGTGCCAGCAGCTTTTACCAGGGGGCGAGTCAGCCCCAGCATTTT.

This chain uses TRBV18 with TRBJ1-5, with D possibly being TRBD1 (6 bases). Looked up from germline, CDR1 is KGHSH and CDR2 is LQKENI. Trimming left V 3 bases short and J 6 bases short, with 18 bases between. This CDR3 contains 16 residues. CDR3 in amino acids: CASSPLELGASQPQHF. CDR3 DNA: TGTGCCAGCTCACCCCTCGAATTGGGGGCGAGTCAGCCCCAGCATTTT.

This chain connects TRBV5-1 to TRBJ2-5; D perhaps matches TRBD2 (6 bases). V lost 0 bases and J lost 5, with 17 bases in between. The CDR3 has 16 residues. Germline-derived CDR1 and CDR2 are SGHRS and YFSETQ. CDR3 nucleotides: TGCGCCAGCAGCTTGGGTGGTCTAGCCGGAGGGGAGACCCAGTACTTC. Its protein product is CASSLGGLAGGETQYF.

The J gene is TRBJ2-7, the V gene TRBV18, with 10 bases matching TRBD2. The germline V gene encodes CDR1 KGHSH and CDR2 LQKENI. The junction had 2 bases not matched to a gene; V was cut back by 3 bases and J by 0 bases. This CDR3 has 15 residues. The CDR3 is CASSPGLANSYEQYF. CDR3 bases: TGTGCCAGCTCACCGGGACTAGCGAACTCCTACGAGCAGTACTTC.

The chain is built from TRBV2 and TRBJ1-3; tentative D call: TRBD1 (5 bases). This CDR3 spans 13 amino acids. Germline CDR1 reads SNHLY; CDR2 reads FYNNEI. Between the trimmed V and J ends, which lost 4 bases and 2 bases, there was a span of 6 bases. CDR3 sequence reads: CASSATAGNTIYF. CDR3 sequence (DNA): TGTGCCAGCAGTGCGACAGCTGGAAACACCATATATTTT.